The 8 T cell receptor beta chains in this list originate from one sample, sequenced in a study of shared clonotypes between healthy human individuals. Assay: immunoSEQ multiplex PCR; the TCRdb copy retains only in-frame clones and omits some. The data contain nearly 1 million clones, approximately 76% of them singletons. The sample was memory CD4+ T cells sorted from blood. The subset denotes: CD45RA-negative fraction. The receptors shown here come from a young man in good health.

The chain carries TRBV2 and TRBJ2-1, with TRBD2 matching 10 bases. The CDR3 runs to 15 residues. After removal of 7 bases from V and 5 bases from J, the junction contained 8 bases not matched to a gene. The germline CDR1 and CDR2 sequences are SNHLY and FYNNEI. The CDR3 is CASKREGVINNEQFF. Written as DNA, the CDR3 is TGTGCCAGCAAGCGGGAGGGAGTCATTAACAATGAGCAGTTCTTC.

The J gene is TRBJ2-7, the V gene TRBV14; D may correspond to TRBD1 or TRBD2 (5 bases each). Trimming took 3 bases from V and 2 from J, leaving 11 bases between them. The CDR3 length is 14 residues. Germline V gene data show CDR1 as SGHDN and CDR2 as FVKESK. The CDR3 loop reads CASSHRDLTYEQYF. The CDR3 DNA is TGTGCCAGCAGCCACCGGGACCTAACCTACGAGCAGTACTTC.

As for this clone: Other nucleotide sequences in the sample specify the same CDR3. The V call is TRBV7-9, the J call TRBJ1-1; D unclear. There are 14 residues in the CDR3. Trimming removed 3 bases at V and 0 bases at J, with 8 bases between. Germline V CDR1 and CDR2: SEHNR, FQNEAQ (reference sequence). CDR3 loop: CASSLERVNTEAFF. CDR3 coding DNA: TGTGCCAGCAGCTTGGAGCGGGTGAACACTGAAGCTTTCTTT.

The chain has TRBV5-1 and TRBJ2-5; the match to TRBD2 covers 8 bases. Germline V gene data show CDR1 as SGHRS and CDR2 as YFSETQ. The V gene end was trimmed by 0 bases and the J gene end by 5 bases; junction bases not matched to a gene: 9. There are 16 residues in the CDR3. CDR3 amino acids: CASSLESGGIGETQYF. The CDR3 DNA reads as TGCGCCAGCAGCTTGGAAAGCGGGGGCATTGGGGAGACCCAGTACTTC. The variable domain in full, with the rest retrieved from reference TRBV5-1 and TRBJ2-5, is KAGVTQTPRYLIKTRGQQVTLSCSPISGHRSVSWYQQTPGQGLQFLFEYFSETQRNKGNFPGRFSGRQFSNSRSEMNVSTLELGDSALYLCASSLESGGIGETQYFGPGTRLLVL.

This chain links TRBV6-5 with TRBJ2-1; D possibly matches TRBD1 or TRBD2 (5 bases each). CDR1 and CDR2 from the germline V gene are MNHEY and SVGAGI. The CDR3 runs to 15 residues. V was cut by 6 bases and J by 5 bases, with 17 bases left in between. The CDR3 protein is CASRPLGLADNEQFF. CDR3 in DNA: TGTGCCAGCAGACCGCTGGGGCTAGCAGACAATGAGCAGTTCTTC.

This sequence joins TRBV4-1 and TRBJ2-2; 13 nucleotides align to TRBD2. V was pared by 0 bases and J by 2 bases, with 6 bases of the junction left unmatched. CDR1 MGHRA and CDR2 YSYEKL come from the germline V gene. CDR3 length: 19 amino acids. This CDR3 is CASSQDVGLAGTNTGELFF. In DNA form, the CDR3 reads TGCGCCAGCAGCCAAGATGTGGGACTAGCGGGAACCAACACCGGGGAGCTGTTTTTT.

At least ten counts were recorded for this clone. The V gene is TRBV11-2, the J gene TRBJ1-5; D gene uncertain. Deletions cut 1 base from V and 0 bases from J, with 10 bases between. Per germline, CDR1 SGHAT and CDR2 FQNNGV. This CDR3 has 16 amino acids. CDR3 DNA sequence: TGTGCCAGCAGCTTAGTTTACAGCAATAGCAATCAGCCCCAGCATTTT. Translating gives CASSLVYSNSNQPQHF.

The chain recombines TRBV7-9 with TRBJ2-7, with D maybe TRBD1 (5 bases). This CDR3 spans 15 amino acids. Deletions cut 5 bases from V and 5 bases from J, with 19 bases between. Germline lookup yields CDR1 SEHNR and CDR2 FQNEAQ (reference sequence). The CDR3 sequence: CASSAQGSPNHEQYF. Written as DNA, the CDR3 is TGTGCCAGCAGCGCCCAGGGATCCCCCAACCACGAGCAGTACTTC. Together with reference TRBV7-9 and TRBJ2-7, the CDR3 gives the full variable domain: DTGVSQNPRHKITKRGQNVTFRCDPISEHNRLYWYRQTLGQGPEFLTYFQNEAQLEKSRLLSDRFSAERPKGSFSTLEIQRTEQGDSAMYLCASSAQGSPNHEQYFGPGTRLTVT.